This T cell receptor beta chain was recovered during a study of human T cells and chemical hapten exposure. TCRdb reprocessed the RACE reads via MiXCR and lists one record per CDR3 protein. The repertoire holds 300,000 to 450,000 distinct CDR3 sequences, 4.8% seen once, with under 3% in the top ten. A remark on this clonotype: Its matching antigen is unknown.

Points from the study as a whole: PT1 expanded TCR numbers tracked positively with patch test score.

Time point reported: patch test 1, 2 weeks after DPC sensitization. The treatment: therapeutic diphenylcyclopropenone sensitization with weekly scalp DPC. Trimming shortened V by 2 bases and J by 0 bases, and 8 bases separated the two germline ends. The CDR3 extends over 14 amino acids. This sequence was found in a woman in her forties or fifties with alopecia areata. Some clones in this sample may be carry-over from other donors' samples. The sequencing here drew on whole blood, taken in connection with sensitization to the hapten diphenylcyclopropenone (DPC). The rearrangement joins TRBV12-3 or TRBV12-4 to TRBJ2-7; D is perhaps TRBD2 (6 bases). The CDR3 reads CASSLFGSSYEQYF. CDR3 DNA sequence: TGTGCCAGCAGTTTATTCGGGAGCTCCTACGAGCAGTACTTC.